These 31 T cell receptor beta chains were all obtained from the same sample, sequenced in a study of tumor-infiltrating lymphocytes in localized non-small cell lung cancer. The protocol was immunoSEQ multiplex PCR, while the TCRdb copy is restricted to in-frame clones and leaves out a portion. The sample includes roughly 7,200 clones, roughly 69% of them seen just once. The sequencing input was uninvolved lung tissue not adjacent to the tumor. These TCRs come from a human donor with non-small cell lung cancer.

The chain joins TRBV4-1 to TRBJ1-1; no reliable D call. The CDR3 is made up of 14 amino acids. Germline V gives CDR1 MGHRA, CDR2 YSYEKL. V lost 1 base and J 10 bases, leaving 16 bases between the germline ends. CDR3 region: CASSQVRASQGAFF. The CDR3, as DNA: TGCGCCAGCAGCCAAGTTAGAGCAAGTCAAGGAGCTTTCTTT.

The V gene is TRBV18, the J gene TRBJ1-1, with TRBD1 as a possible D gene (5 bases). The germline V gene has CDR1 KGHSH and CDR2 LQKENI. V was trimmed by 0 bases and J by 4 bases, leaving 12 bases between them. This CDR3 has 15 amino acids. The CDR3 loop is CASSPPRGSATEAFF. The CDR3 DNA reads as TGTGCCAGCTCACCACCTCGGGGGTCAGCCACTGAAGCTTTCTTT.

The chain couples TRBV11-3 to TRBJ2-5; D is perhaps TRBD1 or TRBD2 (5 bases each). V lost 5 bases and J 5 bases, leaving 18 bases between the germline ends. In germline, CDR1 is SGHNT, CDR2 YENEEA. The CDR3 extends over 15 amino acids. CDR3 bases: TGTGCCAGCAGCCTAAGCCGTGTTGGGGACGAGACCCAGTACTTC. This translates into CASSLSRVGDETQYF.

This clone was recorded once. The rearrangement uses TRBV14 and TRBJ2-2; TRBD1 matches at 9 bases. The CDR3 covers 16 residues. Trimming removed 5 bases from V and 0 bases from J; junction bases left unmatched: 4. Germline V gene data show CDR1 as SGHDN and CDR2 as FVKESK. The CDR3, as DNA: TGTGCCAGCAGCTGGAGGACAGGGGCGAACACCGGGGAGCTGTTTTTT. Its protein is CASSWRTGANTGELFF.

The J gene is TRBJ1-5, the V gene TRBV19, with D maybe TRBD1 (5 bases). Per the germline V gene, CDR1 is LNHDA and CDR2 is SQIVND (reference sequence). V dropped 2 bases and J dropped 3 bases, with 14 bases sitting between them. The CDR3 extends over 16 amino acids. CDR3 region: CASSIPPWGNNQPQHF. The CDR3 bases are TGTGCCAGTAGTATACCCCCTTGGGGCAACAATCAGCCCCAGCATTTT.

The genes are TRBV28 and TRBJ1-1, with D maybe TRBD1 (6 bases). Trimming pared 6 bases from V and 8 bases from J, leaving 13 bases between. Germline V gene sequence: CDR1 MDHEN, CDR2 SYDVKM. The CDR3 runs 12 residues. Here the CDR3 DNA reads TGTGCCAGCAGCAAGGGGCAGGGGGAAGCTTTCTTT. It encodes CASSKGQGEAFF.

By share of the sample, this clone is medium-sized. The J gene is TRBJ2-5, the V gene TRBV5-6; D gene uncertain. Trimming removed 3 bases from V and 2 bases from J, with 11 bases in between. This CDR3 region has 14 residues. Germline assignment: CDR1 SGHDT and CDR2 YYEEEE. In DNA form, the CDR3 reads TGTGCCAGCAGCTGGGCCGGGTTACAAGAGACCCAGTACTTC. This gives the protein CASSWAGLQETQYF.

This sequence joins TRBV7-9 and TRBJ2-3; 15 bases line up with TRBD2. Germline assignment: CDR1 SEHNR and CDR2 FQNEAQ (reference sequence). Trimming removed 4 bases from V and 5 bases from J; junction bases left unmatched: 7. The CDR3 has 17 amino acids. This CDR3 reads CASSSGLAGGPGDTQYF. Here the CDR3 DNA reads TGTGCCAGCAGCTCCGGACTAGCGGGAGGGCCAGGAGATACGCAGTATTTT.

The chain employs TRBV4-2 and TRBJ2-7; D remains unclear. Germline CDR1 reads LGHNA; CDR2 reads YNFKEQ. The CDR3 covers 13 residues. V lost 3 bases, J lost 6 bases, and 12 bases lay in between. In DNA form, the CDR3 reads TGTGCCAGCAGCCATGACGAGGTTGGCGAGCAGTACTTC. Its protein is CASSHDEVGEQYF.

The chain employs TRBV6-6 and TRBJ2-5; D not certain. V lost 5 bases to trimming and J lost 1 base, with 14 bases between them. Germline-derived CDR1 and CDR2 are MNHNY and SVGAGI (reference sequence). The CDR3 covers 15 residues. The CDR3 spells CASSPRSARQETQYF. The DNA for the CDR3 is TGTGCCAGCAGTCCCCGCTCGGCACGCCAAGAGACCCAGTACTTC.

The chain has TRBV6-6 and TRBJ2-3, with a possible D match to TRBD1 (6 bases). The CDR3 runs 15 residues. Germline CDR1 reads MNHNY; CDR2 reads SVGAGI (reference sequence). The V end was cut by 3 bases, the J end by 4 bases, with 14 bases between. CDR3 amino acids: CASSYGQGFADTQYF. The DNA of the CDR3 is TGTGCCAGCAGTTATGGTCAGGGGTTCGCAGATACGCAGTATTTT.

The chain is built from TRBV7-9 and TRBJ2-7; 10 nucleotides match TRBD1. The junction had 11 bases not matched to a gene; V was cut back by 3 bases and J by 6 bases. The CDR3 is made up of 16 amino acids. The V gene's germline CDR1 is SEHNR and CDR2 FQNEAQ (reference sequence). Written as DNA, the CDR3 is TGTGCCAGCAGCTTGGGACAGGGGTCTTCAAAGGGCGAGCAGTACTTC. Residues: CASSLGQGSSKGEQYF.

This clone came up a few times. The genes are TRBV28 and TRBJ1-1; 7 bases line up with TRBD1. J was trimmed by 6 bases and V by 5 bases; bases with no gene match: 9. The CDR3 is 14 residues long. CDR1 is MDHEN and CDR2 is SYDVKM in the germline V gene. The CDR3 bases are TGTGCCAGCAGTATAGGACAGGTCCTCGCTGAAGCTTTCTTT. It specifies CASSIGQVLAEAFF. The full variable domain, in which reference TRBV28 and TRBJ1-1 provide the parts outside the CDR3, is DVKVTQSSRYLVKRTGEKVFLECVQDMDHENMFWYRQDPGLGLRLIYFSYDVKMKEKGDIPEGYSVSREKKERFSLILESASTNQTSMYLCASSIGQVLAEAFFGQGTRLTVV.

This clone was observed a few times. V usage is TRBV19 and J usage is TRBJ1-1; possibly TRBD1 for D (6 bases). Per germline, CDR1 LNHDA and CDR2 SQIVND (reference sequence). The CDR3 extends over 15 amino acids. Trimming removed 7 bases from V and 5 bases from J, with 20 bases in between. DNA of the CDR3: TGTGCCAGTACCCGGGACACCCCCAAAGTTACTGAAGCTTTCTTT. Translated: CASTRDTPKVTEAFF.

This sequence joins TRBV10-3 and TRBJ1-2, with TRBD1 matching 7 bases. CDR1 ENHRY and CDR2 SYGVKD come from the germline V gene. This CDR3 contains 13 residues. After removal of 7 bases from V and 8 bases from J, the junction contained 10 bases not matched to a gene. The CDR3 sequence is CAITPTGDGGYTF. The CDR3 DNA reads TGTGCCATCACTCCCACAGGGGATGGAGGCTACACCTTC.

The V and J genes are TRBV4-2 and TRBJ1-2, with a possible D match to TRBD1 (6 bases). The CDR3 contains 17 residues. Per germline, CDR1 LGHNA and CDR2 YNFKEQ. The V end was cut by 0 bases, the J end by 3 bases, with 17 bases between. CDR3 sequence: CASSQDLGAQGDYGYTF. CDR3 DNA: TGTGCCAGCAGCCAAGATCTGGGGGCACAAGGGGACTATGGCTACACCTTC.

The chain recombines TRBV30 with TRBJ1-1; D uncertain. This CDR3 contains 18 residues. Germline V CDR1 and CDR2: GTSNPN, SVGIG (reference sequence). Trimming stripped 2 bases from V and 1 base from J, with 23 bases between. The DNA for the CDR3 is TGTGCCTGGAGTACCCGGGGAGGGTCCCGATTTGGGAACACTGAAGCTTTCTTT. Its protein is CAWSTRGGSRFGNTEAFF.

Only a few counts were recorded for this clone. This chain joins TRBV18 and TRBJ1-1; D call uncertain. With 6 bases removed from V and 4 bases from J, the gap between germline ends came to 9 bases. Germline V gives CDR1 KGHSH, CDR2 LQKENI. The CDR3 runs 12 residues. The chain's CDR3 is CASSTETTEAFF. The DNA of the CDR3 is TGTGCCAGCTCGACGGAGACCACTGAAGCTTTCTTT.

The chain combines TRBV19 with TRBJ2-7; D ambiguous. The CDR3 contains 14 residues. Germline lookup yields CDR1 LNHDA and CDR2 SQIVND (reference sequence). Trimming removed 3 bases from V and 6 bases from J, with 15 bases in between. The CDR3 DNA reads TGTGCCAGTAGTATTTCGGGCTCTCCCACCGAGCAGTACTTC. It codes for CASSISGSPTEQYF.

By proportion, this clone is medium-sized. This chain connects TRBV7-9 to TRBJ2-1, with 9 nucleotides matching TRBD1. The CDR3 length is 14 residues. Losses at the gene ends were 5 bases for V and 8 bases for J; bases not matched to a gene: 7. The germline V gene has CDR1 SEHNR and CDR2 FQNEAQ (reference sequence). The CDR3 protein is CASSQGQGYDEQFF. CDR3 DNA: TGTGCCAGCAGCCAAGGACAGGGGTACGATGAGCAGTTCTTC.

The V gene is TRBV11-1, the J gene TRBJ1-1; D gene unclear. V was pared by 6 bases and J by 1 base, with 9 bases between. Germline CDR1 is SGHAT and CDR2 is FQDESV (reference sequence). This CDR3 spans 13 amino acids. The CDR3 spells CASRLQTNTEAFF. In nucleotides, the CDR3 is TGTGCCAGCAGACTCCAAACGAACACTGAAGCTTTCTTT.

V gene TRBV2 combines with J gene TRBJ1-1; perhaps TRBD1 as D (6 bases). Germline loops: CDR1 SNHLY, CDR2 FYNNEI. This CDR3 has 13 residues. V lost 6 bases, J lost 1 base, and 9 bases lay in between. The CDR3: CASRLTGNTEAFF. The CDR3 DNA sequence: TGTGCCAGCAGGCTGACAGGGAACACTGAAGCTTTCTTT. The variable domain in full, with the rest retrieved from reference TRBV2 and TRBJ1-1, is EPEVTQTPSHQVTQMGQEVILRCVPISNHLYFYWYRQILGQKVEFLVSFYNNEISEKSEIFDDQFSVERPDGSNFTLKIRSTKLEDSAMYFCASRLTGNTEAFFGQGTRLTVV.

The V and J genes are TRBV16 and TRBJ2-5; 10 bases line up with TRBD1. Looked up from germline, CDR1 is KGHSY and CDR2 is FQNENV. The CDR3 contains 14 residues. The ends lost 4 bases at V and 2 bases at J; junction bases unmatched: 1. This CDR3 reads CASSRTGGQETQYF. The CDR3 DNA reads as TGTGCCAGCAGCCGGACAGGGGGTCAAGAGACCCAGTACTTC.

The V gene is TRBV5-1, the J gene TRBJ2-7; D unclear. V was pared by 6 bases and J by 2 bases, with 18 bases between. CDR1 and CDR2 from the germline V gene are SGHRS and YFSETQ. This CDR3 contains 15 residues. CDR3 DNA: TGCGCCAGCACGATGGGTCTATCGCACACCTACGAGCAGTACTTC. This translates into CASTMGLSHTYEQYF.

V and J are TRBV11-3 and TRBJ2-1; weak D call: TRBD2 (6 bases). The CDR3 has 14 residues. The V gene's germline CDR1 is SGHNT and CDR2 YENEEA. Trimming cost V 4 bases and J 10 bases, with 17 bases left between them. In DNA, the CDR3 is TGTGCCAGCAGCTCGATGGACTACCTGGGGGAGCAGTTCTTC. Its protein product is CASSSMDYLGEQFF. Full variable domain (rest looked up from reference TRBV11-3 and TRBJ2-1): EAGVVQSPRYKIIEKKQPVAFWCNPISGHNTLYWYLQNLGQGPELLIRYENEEAVDDSQLPKDRFSAERLKGVDSTLKIQPAELGDSAVYLCASSSMDYLGEQFFGPGTRLTVL.

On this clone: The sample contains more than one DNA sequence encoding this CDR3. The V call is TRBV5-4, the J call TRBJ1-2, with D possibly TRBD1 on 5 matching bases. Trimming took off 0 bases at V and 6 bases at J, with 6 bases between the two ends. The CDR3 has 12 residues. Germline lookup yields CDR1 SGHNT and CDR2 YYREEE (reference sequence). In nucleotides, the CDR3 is TGTGCCAGCAGCTTGGGAGGGGATGGCTACACCTTC. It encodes CASSLGGDGYTF.

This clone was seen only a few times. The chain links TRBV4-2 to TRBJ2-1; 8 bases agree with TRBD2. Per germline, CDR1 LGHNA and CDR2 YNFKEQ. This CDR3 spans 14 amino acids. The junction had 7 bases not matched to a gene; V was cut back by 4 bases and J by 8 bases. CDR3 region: CASSPSGGRHEQFF. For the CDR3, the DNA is TGTGCCAGCAGCCCAAGTGGCGGGAGGCATGAGCAGTTCTTC.

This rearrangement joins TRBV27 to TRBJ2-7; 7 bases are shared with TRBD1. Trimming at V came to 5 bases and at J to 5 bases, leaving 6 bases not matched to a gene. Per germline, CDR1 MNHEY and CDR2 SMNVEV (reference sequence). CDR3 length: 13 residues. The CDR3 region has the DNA TGTGCCAGCAGTCAAGGGGGCAGGGACGAGCAGTACTTC. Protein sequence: CASSQGGRDEQYF.

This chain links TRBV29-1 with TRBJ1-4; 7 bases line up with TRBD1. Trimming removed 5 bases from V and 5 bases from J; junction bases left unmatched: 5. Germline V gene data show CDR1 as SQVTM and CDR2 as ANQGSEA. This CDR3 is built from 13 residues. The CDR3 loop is CSVHDRVNEKLFF. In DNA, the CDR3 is TGCAGCGTTCATGACAGGGTGAATGAAAAACTGTTTTTT.

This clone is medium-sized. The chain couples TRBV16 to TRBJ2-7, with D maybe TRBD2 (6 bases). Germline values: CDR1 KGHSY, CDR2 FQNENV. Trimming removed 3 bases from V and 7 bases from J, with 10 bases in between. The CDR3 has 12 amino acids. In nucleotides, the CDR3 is TGTGCCAGCAGCCAGGGGGGAAAAGAGCAGTACTTC. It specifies CASSQGGKEQYF.

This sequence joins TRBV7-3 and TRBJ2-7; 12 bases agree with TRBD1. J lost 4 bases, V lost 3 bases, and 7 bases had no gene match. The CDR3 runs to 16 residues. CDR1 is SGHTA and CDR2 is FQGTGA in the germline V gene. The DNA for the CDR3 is TGTGCCAGCAGCTTGCGCCAGGGACAGGGGGCTTACGAGCAGTACTTC. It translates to CASSLRQGQGAYEQYF.